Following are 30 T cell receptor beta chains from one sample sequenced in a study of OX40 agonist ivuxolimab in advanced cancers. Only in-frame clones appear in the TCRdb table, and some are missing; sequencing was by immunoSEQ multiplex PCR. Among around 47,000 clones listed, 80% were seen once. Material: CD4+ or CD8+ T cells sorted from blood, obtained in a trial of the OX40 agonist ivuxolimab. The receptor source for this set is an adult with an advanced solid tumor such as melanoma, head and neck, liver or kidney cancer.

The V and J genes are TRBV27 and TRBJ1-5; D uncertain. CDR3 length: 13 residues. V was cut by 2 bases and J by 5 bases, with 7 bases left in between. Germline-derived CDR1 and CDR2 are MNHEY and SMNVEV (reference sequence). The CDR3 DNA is TGTGCCAGCAGTTTAAGCACTTATCAGCCCCAGCATTTT. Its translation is CASSLSTYQPQHF.

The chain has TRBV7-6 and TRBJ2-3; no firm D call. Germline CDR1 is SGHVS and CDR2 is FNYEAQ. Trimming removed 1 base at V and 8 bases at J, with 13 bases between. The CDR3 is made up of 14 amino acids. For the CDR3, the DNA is TGTGCCAGCAGCTTAGACGTGGGCTCGGCTACGCAGTATTTT. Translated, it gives CASSLDVGSATQYF. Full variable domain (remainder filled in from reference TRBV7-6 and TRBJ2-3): GAGVSQSPRYKVTKRGQDVALRCDPISGHVSLYWYRQALGQGPEFLTYFNYEAQQDKSGLPNDRFSAERPEGSISTLTIQRTEQRDSAMYRCASSLDVGSATQYFGPGTRLTVL.

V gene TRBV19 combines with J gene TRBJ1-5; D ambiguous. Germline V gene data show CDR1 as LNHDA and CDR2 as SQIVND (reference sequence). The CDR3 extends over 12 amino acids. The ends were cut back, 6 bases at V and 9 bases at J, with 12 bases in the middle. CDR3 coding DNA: TGTGCCAGTAGAGCCTTTATTCTGCCCCAGCATTTT. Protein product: CASRAFILPQHF.

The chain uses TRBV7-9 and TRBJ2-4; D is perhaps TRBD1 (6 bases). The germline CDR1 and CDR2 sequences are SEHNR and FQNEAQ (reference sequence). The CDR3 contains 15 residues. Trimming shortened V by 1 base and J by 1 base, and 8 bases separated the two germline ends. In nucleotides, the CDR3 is TGTGCCAGCAGCTTAGACACAGGGGCCAAAAACATTCAGTACTTC. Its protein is CASSLDTGAKNIQYF.

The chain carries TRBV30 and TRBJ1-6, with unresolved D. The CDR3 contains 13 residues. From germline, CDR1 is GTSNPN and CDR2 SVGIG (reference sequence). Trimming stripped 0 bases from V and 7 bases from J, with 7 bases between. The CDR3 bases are TGTGCCTGGAGTGTTACAGAAAATTCACCCCTCCACTTT. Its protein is CAWSVTENSPLHF.

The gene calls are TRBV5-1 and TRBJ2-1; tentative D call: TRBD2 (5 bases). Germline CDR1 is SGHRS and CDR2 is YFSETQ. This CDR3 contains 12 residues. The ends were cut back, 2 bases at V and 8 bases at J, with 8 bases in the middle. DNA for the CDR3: TGCGCCAGCAGCTTAGGAGGAGATGAGCAGTTCTTC. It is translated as CASSLGGDEQFF. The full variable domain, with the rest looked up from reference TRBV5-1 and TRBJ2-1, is KAGVTQTPRYLIKTRGQQVTLSCSPISGHRSVSWYQQTPGQGLQFLFEYFSETQRNKGNFPGRFSGRQFSNSRSEMNVSTLELGDSALYLCASSLGGDEQFFGPGTRLTVL.

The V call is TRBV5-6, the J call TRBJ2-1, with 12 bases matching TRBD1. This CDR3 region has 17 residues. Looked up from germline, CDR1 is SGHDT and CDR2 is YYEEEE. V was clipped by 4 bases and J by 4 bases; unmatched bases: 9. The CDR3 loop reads CASSTLGTGGEYNEQFF. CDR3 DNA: TGTGCCAGCAGCACACTAGGGACAGGGGGCGAGTACAATGAGCAGTTCTTC.

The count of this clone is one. CDR3 in DNA: TGTGCCAGCAGCTTAGCGCGGGGGGGTGGAAACACCATATATTTT. Translating gives CASSLARGGGNTIYF. The chain is built from TRBV7-2 and TRBJ1-3, with D tentatively TRBD1 (5 bases). The CDR3 is made up of 15 amino acids. The germline V gene encodes CDR1 SGHTA and CDR2 FQGNSA. Trimming pared 0 bases from V and 3 bases from J, leaving 9 bases between. The full variable domain, completed using reference TRBV7-2 and TRBJ1-3, is GAGVSQSPSNKVTEKGKDVELRCDPISGHTALYWYRQSLGQGLEFLIYFQGNSAPDKSGLPSDRFSAERTGGSVSTLTIQRTQQEDSAVYLCASSLARGGGNTIYFGEGSWLTVV.

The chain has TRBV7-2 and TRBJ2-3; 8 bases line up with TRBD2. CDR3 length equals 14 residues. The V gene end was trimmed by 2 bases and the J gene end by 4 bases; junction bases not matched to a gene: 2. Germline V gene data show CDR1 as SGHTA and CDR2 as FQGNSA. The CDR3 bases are TGTGCCAGCAGCTTAACGGGAGGGGCAGATACGCAGTATTTT. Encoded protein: CASSLTGGADTQYF.

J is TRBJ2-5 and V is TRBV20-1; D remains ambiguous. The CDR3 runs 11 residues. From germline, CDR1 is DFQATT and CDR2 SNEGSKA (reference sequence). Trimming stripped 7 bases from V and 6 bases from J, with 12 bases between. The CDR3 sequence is CSVRTVQTQYF. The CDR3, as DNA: TGCAGTGTTCGGACCGTACAGACCCAGTACTTC.

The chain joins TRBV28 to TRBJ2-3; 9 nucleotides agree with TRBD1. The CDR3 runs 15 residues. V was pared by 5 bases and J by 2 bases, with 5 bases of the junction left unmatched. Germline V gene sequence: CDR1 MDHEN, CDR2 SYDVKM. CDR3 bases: TGTGCCAGCAGTGCACAGGGGGCCAACACAGATACGCAGTATTTT. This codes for CASSAQGANTDTQYF.

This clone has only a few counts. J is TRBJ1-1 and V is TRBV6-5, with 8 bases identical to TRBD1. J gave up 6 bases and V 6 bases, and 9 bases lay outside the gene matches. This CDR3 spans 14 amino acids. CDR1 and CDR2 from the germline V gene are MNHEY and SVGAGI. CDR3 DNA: TGTGCCAGCAGGCCAGGACAGGGTGGCGCTGAAGCTTTCTTT. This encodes CASRPGQGGAEAFF.

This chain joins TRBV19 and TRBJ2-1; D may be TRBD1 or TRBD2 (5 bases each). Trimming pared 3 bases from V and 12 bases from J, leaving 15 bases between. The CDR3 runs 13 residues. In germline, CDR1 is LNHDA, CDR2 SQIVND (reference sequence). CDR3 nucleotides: TGTGCCAGTAGTATTGGGACCCTAGAGGGGCAGTTCTTC. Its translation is CASSIGTLEGQFF.

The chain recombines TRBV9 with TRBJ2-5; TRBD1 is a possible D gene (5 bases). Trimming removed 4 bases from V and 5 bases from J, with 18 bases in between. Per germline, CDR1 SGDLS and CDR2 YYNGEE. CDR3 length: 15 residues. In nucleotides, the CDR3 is TGTGCCAGCAGCATCACCCAGGGCCACCGCGAGACCCAGTACTTC. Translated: CASSITQGHRETQYF.

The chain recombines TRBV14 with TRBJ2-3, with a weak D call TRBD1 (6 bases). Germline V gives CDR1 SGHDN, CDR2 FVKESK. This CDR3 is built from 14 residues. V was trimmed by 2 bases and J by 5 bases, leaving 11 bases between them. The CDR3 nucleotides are TGTGCCAGCAGCCAATCTGGGGGCAGAGATACGCAGTATTTT. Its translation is CASSQSGGRDTQYF.

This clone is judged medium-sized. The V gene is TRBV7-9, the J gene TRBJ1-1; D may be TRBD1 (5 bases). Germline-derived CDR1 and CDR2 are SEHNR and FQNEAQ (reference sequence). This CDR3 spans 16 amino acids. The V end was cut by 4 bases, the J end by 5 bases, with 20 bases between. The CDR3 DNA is TGTGCCAGCAGCTACGGTGGGGCCTCGGGGAAGACTGAAGCTTTCTTT. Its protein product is CASSYGGASGKTEAFF. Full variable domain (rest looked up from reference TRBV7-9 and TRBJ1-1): DTGVSQNPRHKITKRGQNVTFRCDPISEHNRLYWYRQTLGQGPEFLTYFQNEAQLEKSRLLSDRFSAERPKGSFSTLEIQRTEQGDSAMYLCASSYGGASGKTEAFFGQGTRLTVV.

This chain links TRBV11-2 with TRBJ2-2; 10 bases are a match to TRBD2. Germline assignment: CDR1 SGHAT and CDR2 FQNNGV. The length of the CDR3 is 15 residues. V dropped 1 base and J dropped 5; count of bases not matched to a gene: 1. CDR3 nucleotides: TGTGCCAGCAGCTTAGCAGCGGGGGGGACCGGGGAGCTGTTTTTT. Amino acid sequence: CASSLAAGGTGELFF.

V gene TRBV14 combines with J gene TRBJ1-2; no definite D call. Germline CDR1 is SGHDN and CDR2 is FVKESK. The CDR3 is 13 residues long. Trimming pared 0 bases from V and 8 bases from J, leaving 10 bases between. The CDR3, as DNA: TGTGCCAGCAGCCAAGATTTGCGGGTGGGCTACACCTTC. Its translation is CASSQDLRVGYTF. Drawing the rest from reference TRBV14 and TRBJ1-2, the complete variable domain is EAGVTQFPSHSVIEKGQTVTLRCDPISGHDNLYWYRRVMGKEIKFLLHFVKESKQDESGMPNNRFLAERTGGTYSTLKVQPAELEDSGVYFCASSQDLRVGYTFGSGTRLTVV.

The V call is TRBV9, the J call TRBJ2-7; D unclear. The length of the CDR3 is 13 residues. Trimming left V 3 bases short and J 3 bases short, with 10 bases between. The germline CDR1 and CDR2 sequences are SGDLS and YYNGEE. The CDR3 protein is CASSASLIYEQYF. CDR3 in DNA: TGTGCCAGCAGCGCCTCACTCATCTACGAGCAGTACTTC.

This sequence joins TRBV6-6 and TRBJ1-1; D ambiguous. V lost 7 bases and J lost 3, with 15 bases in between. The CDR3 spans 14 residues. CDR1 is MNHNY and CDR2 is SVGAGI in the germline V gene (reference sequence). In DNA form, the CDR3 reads TGTGCCAGCACCCAGCCCCTGGAGTACACTGAAGCTTTCTTT. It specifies CASTQPLEYTEAFF.

The CDR3 reads CASKNRVHTDTQYF. The CDR3 nucleotides read TGTGCCAGCAAGAACAGGGTCCACACAGATACGCAGTATTTT. V usage is TRBV2 and J usage is TRBJ2-3, with D perhaps matching TRBD1 (6 bases). CDR3 size: 14 residues. Per germline, CDR1 SNHLY and CDR2 FYNNEI. V lost 7 bases and J lost 2, with 13 bases in between. Based on the CDR3 plus reference TRBV2 and TRBJ2-3, the full variable domain is EPEVTQTPSHQVTQMGQEVILRCVPISNHLYFYWYRQILGQKVEFLVSFYNNEISEKSEIFDDQFSVERPDGSNFTLKIRSTKLEDSAMYFCASKNRVHTDTQYFGPGTRLTVL.

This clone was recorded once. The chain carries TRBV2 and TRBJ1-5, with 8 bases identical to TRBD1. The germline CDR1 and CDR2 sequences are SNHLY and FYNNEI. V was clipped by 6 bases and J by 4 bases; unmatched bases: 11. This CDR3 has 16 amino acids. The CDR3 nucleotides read TGTGCCAGCAGCCCCCATGGACAGGGTGGGAATCAGCCCCAGCATTTT. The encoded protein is CASSPHGQGGNQPQHF.

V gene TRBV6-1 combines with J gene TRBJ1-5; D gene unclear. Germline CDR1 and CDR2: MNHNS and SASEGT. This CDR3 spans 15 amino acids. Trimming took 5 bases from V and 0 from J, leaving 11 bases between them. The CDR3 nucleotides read TGTGCCAGCAGTCCCCCGGGATATAGCAATCAGCCCCAGCATTTT. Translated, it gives CASSPPGYSNQPQHF.

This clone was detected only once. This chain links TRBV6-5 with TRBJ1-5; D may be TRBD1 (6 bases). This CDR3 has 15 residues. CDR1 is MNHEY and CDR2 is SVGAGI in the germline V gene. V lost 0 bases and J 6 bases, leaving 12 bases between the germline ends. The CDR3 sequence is CASSYSRGALQPQHF. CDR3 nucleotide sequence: TGTGCCAGCAGTTACTCGCGGGGGGCCCTTCAGCCCCAGCATTTT.

CDR3 bases: TGTGCCAGTAGTATTTCCGTAGGAGTCTACCAGCCCCAGCATTTT. Protein product: CASSISVGVYQPQHF. The chain has TRBV19 and TRBJ1-5; D not resolved. V dropped 3 bases and J dropped 7 bases, with 16 bases sitting between them. The CDR3 has 15 residues. The V gene's germline CDR1 is LNHDA and CDR2 SQIVND (reference sequence). The full variable domain, its missing parts supplied by reference TRBV19 and TRBJ1-5, is DGGITQSPKYLFRKEGQNVTLSCEQNLNHDAMYWYRQDPGQGLRLIYYSQIVNDFQKGDIAEGYSVSREKKESFPLTVTSAQKNPTAFYLCASSISVGVYQPQHFGDGTRLSIL.

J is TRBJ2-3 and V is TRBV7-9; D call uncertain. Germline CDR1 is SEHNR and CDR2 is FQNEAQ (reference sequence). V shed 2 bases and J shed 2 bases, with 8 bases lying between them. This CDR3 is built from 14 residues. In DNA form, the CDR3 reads TGTGCCAGCAGCTTATTACAAAACACAGATACGCAGTATTTT. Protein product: CASSLLQNTDTQYF.

The DNA of the CDR3 is TGTGCCAGCAGCAGGGGCGCCCCCCGCACAGATACGCAGTATTTT. This codes for CASSRGAPRTDTQYF. V is TRBV14 and J is TRBJ2-3; the D gene is possibly TRBD1 (5 bases). V gave up 5 bases and J gave up 1 base, with 13 bases separating them. CDR1 and CDR2 (germline): SGHDN, FVKESK. The CDR3 spans 15 residues.

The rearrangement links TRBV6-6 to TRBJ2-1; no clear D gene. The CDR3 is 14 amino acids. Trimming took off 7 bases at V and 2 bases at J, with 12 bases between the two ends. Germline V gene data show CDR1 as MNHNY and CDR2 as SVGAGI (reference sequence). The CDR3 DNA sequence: TGTGCCAGCACCCTTGCGGCCACCTACAATGAGCAGTTCTTC. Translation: CASTLAATYNEQFF.

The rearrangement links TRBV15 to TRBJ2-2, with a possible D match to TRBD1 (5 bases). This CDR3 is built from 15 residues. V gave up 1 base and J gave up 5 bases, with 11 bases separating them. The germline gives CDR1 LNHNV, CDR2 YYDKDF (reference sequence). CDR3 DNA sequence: TGTGCCACCAGCAGAGGGGGCGCGCAGACCGGGGAGCTGTTTTTT. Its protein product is CATSRGGAQTGELFF.

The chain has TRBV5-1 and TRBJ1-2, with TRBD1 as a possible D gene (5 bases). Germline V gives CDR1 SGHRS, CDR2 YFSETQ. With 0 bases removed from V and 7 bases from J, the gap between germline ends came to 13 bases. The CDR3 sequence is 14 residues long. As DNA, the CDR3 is TGCGCCAGCAGCTTGGCCGACAGTCGGGGTGGCTACACCTTC. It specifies CASSLADSRGGYTF.